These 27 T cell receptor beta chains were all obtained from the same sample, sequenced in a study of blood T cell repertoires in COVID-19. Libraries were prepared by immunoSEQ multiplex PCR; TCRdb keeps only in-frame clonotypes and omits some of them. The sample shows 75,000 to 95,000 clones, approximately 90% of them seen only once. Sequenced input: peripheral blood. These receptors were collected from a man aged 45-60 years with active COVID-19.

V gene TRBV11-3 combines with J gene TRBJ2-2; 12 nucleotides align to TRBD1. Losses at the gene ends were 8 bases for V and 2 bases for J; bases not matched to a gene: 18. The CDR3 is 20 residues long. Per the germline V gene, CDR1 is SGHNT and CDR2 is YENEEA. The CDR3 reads CASDDDPGQGARVNTGELFF. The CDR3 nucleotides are TGTGCCAGCGACGACGATCCGGGACAGGGGGCGCGGGTAAACACCGGGGAGCTGTTTTTT. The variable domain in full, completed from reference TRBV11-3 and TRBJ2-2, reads EAGVVQSPRYKIIEKKQPVAFWCNPISGHNTLYWYLQNLGQGPELLIRYENEEAVDDSQLPKDRFSAERLKGVDSTLKIQPAELGDSAVYLCASDDDPGQGARVNTGELFFGEGSRLTVL.

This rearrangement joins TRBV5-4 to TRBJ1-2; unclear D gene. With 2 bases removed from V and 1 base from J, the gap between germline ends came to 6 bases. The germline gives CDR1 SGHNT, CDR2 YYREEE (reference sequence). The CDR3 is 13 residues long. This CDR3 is CASSFPSNYGYTF. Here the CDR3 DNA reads TGTGCCAGCAGCTTCCCCAGTAACTATGGCTACACCTTC.

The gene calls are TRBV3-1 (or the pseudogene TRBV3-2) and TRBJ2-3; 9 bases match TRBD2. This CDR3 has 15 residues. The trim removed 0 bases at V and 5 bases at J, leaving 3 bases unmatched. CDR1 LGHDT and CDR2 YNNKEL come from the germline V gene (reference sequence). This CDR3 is CASSQERGGRDTQYF. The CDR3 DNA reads TGTGCCAGCAGCCAAGAGCGGGGGGGCCGAGATACGCAGTATTTT.

The CDR3 nucleotides read TGTGCCAGCAGCTTCCAAGGACAGGGTGGCTCACCCCTCCACTTT. Its translation: CASSFQGQGGSPLHF. The J gene is TRBJ1-6, the V gene TRBV5-4; 8 bases line up with TRBD1. The V and J ends lost 2 bases and 10 bases, in that order; junction bases with no gene match: 8. This CDR3 has 15 amino acids. CDR1 is SGHNT, CDR2 YYREEE, per germline (reference sequence). Complete variable domain (other parts from reference TRBV5-4 and TRBJ1-6): ETGVTQSPTHLIKTRGQQVTLRCSSQSGHNTVSWYQQALGQGPQFIFQYYREEENGRGNFPPRFSGLQFPNYSSELNVNALELDDSALYLCASSFQGQGGSPLHFGNGTRLTVT.

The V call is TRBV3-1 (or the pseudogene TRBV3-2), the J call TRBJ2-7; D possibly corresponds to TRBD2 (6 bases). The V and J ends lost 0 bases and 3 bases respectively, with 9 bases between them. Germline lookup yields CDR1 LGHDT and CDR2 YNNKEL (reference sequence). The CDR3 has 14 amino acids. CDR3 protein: CASSQDARGYEQYF. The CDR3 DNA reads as TGTGCCAGCAGCCAAGATGCGCGGGGCTACGAGCAGTACTTC.

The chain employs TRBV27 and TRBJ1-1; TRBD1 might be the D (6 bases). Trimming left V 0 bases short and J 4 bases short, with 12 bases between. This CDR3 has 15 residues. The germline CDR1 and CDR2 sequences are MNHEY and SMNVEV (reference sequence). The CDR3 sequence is CASSLSMRGSTEAFF. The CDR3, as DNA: TGTGCCAGCAGTTTATCGATGAGGGGGAGCACTGAAGCTTTCTTT.

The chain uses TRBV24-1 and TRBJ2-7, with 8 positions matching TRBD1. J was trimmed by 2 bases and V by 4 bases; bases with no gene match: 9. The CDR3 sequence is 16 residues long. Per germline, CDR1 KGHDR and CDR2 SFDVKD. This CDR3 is CATSDGRQGKAYEQYF. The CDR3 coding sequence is TGTGCCACCAGTGACGGACGACAGGGGAAAGCCTACGAGCAGTACTTC.

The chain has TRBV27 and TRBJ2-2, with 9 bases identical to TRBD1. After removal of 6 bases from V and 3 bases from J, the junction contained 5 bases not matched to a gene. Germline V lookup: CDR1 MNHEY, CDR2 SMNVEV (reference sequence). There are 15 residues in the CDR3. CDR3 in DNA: TGTGCCAGCAGGAGAGGGACAGGGCACACCGGGGAGCTGTTTTTT. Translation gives CASRRGTGHTGELFF.

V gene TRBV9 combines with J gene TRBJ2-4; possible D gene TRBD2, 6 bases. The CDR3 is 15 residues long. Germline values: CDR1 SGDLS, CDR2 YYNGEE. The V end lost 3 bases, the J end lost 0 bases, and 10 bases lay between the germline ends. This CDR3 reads CASSEGAGAKNIQYF. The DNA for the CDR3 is TGTGCCAGCAGCGAGGGAGCGGGAGCCAAAAACATTCAGTACTTC.

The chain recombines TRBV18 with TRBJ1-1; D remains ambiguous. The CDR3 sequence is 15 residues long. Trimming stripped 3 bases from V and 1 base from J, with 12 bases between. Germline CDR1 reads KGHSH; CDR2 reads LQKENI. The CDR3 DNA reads TGTGCCAGCTCACCGCGGTTAAACGAGAACACTGAAGCTTTCTTT. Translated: CASSPRLNENTEAFF.

The CDR3 loop is CASSLGASGGSAFF. In DNA form, the CDR3 reads TGTGCCAGCAGCTTAGGGGCGTCAGGGGGCTCCGCTTTCTTT. The chain has TRBV7-9 and TRBJ1-1; TRBD1 matches 8 bases. The germline V gene encodes CDR1 SEHNR and CDR2 FQNEAQ (reference sequence). The junction had 9 bases not matched to a gene; V was cut back by 1 base and J by 11 bases. The CDR3 runs 14 residues.

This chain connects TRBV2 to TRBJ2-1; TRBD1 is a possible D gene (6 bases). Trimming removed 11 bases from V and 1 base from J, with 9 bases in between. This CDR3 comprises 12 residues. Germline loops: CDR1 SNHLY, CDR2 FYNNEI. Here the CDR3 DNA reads TGTGCCGGCGGACAGTCCTACAATGAGCAGTTCTTC. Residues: CAGGQSYNEQFF.

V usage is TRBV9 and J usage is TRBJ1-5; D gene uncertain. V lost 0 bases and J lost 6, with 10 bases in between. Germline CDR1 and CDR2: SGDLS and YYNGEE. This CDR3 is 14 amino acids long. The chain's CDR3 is CASSVAAEGQPQHF. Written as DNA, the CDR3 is TGTGCCAGCAGCGTAGCCGCGGAGGGTCAGCCCCAGCATTTT.

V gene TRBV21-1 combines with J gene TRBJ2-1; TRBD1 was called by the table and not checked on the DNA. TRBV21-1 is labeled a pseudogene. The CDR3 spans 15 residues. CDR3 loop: CASSVYRGELKEQFF. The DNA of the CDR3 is TGTGCCAGCAGCGTCTACAGGGGGGAACTAAAGGAGCAGTTCTTC.

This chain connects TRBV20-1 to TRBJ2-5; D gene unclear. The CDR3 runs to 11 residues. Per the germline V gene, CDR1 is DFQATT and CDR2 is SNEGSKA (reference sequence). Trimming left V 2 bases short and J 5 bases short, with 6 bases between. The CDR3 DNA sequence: TGCAGTGCTAGAATCGGTGAGACCCAGTACTTC. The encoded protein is CSARIGETQYF.

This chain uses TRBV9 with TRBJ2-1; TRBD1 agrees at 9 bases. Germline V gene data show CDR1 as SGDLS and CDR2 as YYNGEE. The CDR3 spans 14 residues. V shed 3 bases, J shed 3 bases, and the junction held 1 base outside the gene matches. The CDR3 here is CASSGDRDYNEQFF. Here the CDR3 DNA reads TGTGCCAGCAGCGGGGACAGGGACTACAATGAGCAGTTCTTC.

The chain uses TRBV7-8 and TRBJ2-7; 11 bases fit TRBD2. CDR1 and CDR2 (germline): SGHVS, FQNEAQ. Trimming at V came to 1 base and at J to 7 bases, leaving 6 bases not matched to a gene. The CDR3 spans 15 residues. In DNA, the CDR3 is TGTGCCAGCAGCTTAGGACTAGCGGGACTTGGGGAGCAGTACTTC. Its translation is CASSLGLAGLGEQYF.

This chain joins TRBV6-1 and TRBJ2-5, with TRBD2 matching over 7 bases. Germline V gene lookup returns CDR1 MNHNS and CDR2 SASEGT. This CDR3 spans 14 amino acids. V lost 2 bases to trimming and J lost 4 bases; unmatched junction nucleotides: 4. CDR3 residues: CASSERSSGETQYF. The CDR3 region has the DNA TGTGCCAGCAGTGAACGTTCTAGCGGAGAGACCCAGTACTTC.

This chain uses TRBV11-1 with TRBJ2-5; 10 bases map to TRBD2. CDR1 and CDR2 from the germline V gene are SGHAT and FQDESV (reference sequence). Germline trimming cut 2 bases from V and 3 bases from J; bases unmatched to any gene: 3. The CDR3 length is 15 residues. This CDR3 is CASSLSSGGKETQYF. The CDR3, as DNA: TGTGCCAGCAGCTTAAGTAGCGGGGGGAAAGAGACCCAGTACTTC.

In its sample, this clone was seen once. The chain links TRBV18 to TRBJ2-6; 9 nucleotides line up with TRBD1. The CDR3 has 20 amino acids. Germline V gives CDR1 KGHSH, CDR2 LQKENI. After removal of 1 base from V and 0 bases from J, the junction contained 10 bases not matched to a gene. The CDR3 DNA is TGTGCCAGCTCACCACGTTCTTGGACAGGGGAAAGCTCTGGGGCCAACGTCCTGACTTTC. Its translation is CASSPRSWTGESSGANVLTF.

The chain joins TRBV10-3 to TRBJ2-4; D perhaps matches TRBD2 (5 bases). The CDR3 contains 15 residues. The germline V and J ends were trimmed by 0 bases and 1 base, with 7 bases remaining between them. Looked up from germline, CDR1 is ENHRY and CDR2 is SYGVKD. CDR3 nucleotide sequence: TGTGCCATCAGTGAGTCGGCTAGCGCCAAAAACATTCAGTACTTC. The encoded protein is CAISESASAKNIQYF.

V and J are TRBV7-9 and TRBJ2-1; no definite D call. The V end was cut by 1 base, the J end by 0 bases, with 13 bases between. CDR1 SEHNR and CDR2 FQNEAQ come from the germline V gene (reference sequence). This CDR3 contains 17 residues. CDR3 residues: CASSLDLTDSSYNEQFF. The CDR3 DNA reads TGTGCCAGCAGCTTAGACCTAACAGATAGCTCCTACAATGAGCAGTTCTTC.

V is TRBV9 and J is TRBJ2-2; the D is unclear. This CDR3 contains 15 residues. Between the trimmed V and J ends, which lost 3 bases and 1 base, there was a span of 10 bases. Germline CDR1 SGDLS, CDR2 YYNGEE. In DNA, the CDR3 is TGTGCCAGCAGCGGCAGAACACGGAACACCGGGGAGCTGTTTTTT. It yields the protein CASSGRTRNTGELFF.

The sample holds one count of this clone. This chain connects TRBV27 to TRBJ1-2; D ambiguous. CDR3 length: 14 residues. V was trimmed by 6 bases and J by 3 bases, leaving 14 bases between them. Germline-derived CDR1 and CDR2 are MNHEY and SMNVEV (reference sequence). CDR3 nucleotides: TGTGCCAGCAGGTCCCCCAGGCAAGACTATGGCTACACCTTC. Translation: CASRSPRQDYGYTF.

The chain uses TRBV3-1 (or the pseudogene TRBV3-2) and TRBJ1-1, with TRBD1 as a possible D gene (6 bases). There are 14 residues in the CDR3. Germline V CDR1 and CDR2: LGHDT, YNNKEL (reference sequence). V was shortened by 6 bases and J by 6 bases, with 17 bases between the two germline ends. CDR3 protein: CASRPTGQLAEAFF. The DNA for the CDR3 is TGTGCCAGCAGACCCACCGGACAGTTAGCTGAAGCTTTCTTT.

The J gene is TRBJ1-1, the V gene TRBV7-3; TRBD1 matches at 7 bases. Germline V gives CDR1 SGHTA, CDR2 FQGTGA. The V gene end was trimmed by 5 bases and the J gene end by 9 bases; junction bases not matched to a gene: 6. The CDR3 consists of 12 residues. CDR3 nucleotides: TGTGCCAGCAGCAAGGCAGGGGGGAAAGCTTTCTTT. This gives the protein CASSKAGGKAFF.

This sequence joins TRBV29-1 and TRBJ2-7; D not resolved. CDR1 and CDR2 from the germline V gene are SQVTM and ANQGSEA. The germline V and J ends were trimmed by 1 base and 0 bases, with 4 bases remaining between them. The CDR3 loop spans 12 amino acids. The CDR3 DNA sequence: TGCAGCGTTGAAGCGGGCTCCTACGAGCAGTACTTC. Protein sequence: CSVEAGSYEQYF.